This T cell receptor (beta chain) was sequenced during a study of T cell responses to AZD1222 COVID-19 vaccine. The method was immunoSEQ multiplex PCR; TCRdb's version includes in-frame clones alone and lacks a portion of them. The repertoire holds approximately 70,000 clones, with 88% as singletons. A remark on this clone: Its antigen remains unidentified.

V lost 5 bases, J lost 4 bases, and 20 bases lay in between. Germline V gene data show CDR1 as MNHEY and CDR2 as SMNVEV (reference sequence). This CDR3 is built from 16 residues. Study-wide results and limits: At 160-218 and 743-854, vaccine-associated CD4 TCRs were dominant, and they spanned spike. The study reported that nearly half of spike-specific TCRs target unmutated variant regions.

The J gene is TRBJ2-5, the V gene TRBV27; no definite D call. The sequence came from an adult who received the MenACWY meningococcal vaccine as a control. Material: peripheral blood, obtained 28 days after the second dose of the MenACWY control vaccine. The CDR3 spells CASSIFARSASETQYF. CDR3 coding DNA: TGTGCCAGCAGTATTTTTGCTAGGTCGGCATCAGAGACCCAGTACTTC.